This TCR beta chain derives from a study of T cells in Graves' hyperthyroidism and ophthalmopathy. Broader study findings: Clonotypes that were expanded in thyroid above 0.001 mostly appeared in blood too.

To note about this clonotype: Its antigen is not identified.

Per germline, CDR1 MGHRA and CDR2 YSYEKL. CDR3 length: 15 amino acids. V lost 4 bases to trimming and J lost 4 bases; unmatched junction nucleotides: 8. Using less than 12 ml of fresh peripheral blood, PBMCs were prepared. RNA transcripts served as the template for amplifying TCR beta CDR3 regions. HTBI primers were used for first-round RT-PCR of the TCR CDR3. TCRdb recomputed calls from the multiplex PCR reads with MiXCR, one row per CDR3 protein. The sample holds about 770,000 distinct CDR3 sequences; roughly 20% are singletons and the top ten take over 15%. Sequencing was carried out using blood. The chain is built from TRBV4-1 and TRBJ1-2, with 8 bases identical to TRBD1. The clonotype originates from a woman aged 45 to 65 with Graves' hyperthyroidism that later progressed to Graves' ophthalmopathy. CDR3 sequence reads: CASSLADRVAYGYTF. In DNA form, the CDR3 reads TGCGCCAGCAGCCTGGCGGACAGGGTTGCCTATGGCTACACCTTC.